Following are 30 T cell receptor beta chains from one sample sequenced in a study of T cells in narcolepsy. The method was immunoSEQ multiplex PCR; TCRdb's version includes in-frame clones alone and lacks a portion of them. The sample shows about 25,000 clones, roughly 80% of them seen only once. The sample was CD45RA- memory CD4+ T cells from PBMCs. The receptors were sampled from a human donor with narcolepsy.

The chain uses TRBV21-1 and TRBJ1-1. TRBV21-1 is deemed a pseudogene. The CDR3 extends over 15 amino acids. Here the CDR3 DNA reads TGTGCCAGCATAGCCTATGGGGGAACTAACACTGAAGCTTTCTTT. Its protein product is CASIAYGGTNTEAFF.

The V call is TRBV27, the J call TRBJ2-1; no firm D call. There are 13 residues in the CDR3. Trimming removed 5 bases from V and 2 bases from J, with 7 bases in between. CDR1 is MNHEY and CDR2 is SMNVEV in the germline V gene (reference sequence). CDR3 sequence reads: CASSTPPYNEQFF. CDR3 bases: TGTGCCAGCAGTACACCACCCTACAATGAGCAGTTCTTC.

CDR3 sequence (DNA): TGTGCCATCAGTGAGTCGTCAGGCCCCAACTATGGCTACACCTTC. Its protein product is CAISESSGPNYGYTF. This rearrangement joins TRBV10-3 to TRBJ1-2; D is ambiguous. In germline, CDR1 is ENHRY, CDR2 SYGVKD. V was shortened by 0 bases and J by 2 bases, with 10 bases between the two germline ends. The CDR3 totals 15 residues.

This clone was detected once. The genes are TRBV5-6 and TRBJ1-6; D perhaps matches TRBD1 (5 bases). V was pared by 3 bases and J by 9 bases, with 16 bases between. Per germline, CDR1 SGHDT and CDR2 YYEEEE. There are 15 residues in the CDR3. The CDR3 nucleotides are TGTGCCAGCAGCTCAGCCGGGACCCCAGGTTCACCCCTCCACTTT. Its translation: CASSSAGTPGSPLHF.

This clone was counted a single time. The V and J genes are TRBV10-2 and TRBJ2-7; the match to TRBD2 covers 13 bases. CDR3 length equals 18 residues. Per the germline V gene, CDR1 is WSHSY and CDR2 is SAAADI. V lost 4 bases, J lost 3 bases, and 12 bases stayed unmatched. The CDR3 spells CASSGFGFGTSGDYEQYF. Here the CDR3 DNA reads TGCGCCAGCAGTGGGTTTGGGTTTGGGACTAGCGGGGACTACGAGCAGTACTTC.

The gene calls are TRBV11-3 and TRBJ2-1; possible D gene TRBD2, 5 bases. There are 18 residues in the CDR3. Trimming pared 0 bases from V and 0 bases from J, leaving 15 bases between. Germline CDR1 is SGHNT and CDR2 is YENEEA. The CDR3 sequence is CASSLDLAAQSSYNEQFF. CDR3 bases: TGTGCCAGCAGCTTAGATCTAGCTGCACAGAGCTCCTACAATGAGCAGTTCTTC.

DNA of the CDR3: TGTGCCAGCAGTGAAGGTCCCGGCCACTCTGGGGCCAACGTCCTGACTTTC. Translating it yields CASSEGPGHSGANVLTF. The V and J genes are TRBV6-1 and TRBJ2-6; no clear D. CDR3 length: 17 amino acids. Trimming took 1 base from V and 0 from J, leaving 10 bases between them. From germline, CDR1 is MNHNS and CDR2 SASEGT.

This chain joins TRBV4-2 and TRBJ2-7; D is possibly TRBD2 (5 bases). V was cut by 3 bases and J by 6 bases, with 12 bases left in between. CDR1 LGHNA and CDR2 YNFKEQ come from the germline V gene. This CDR3 has 13 residues. Here the CDR3 DNA reads TGTGCCAGCAGCCAGGAGGAGGTTCGCGAGCAGTACTTC. It translates to CASSQEEVREQYF.

The chain is built from TRBV12-5 and TRBJ2-7; D gene unclear. With 0 bases removed from V and 6 bases from J, the gap between germline ends came to 9 bases. Germline V gives CDR1 LGHNT, CDR2 FRNRAP. CDR3 size: 13 residues. The CDR3 nucleotides read TGTGCTAGTGGTTTGGTACCTAGGAGCGAGCAGTACTTC. This gives the protein CASGLVPRSEQYF.

The rearrangement joins TRBV30 to TRBJ2-1; D gene unclear. The CDR3 consists of 12 residues. Germline V lookup: CDR1 GTSNPN, CDR2 SVGIG (reference sequence). The V gene lost 4 bases and the J gene lost 0 bases, with 4 bases spanning the gap. The CDR3 region is CAWTASYNEQFF. The CDR3 nucleotides are TGTGCCTGGACTGCCTCCTACAATGAGCAGTTCTTC.

This chain joins TRBV5-1 and TRBJ2-2; 7 nucleotides align to TRBD1. CDR3 size: 15 residues. The V gene's germline CDR1 is SGHRS and CDR2 YFSETQ. V lost 0 bases and J lost 6; bases outside the gene matches: 5. CDR3 loop: CASSLGRQGSGELFF. CDR3 nucleotides: TGCGCCAGCAGCTTGGGGCGACAGGGATCCGGGGAGCTGTTTTTT.

V and J are TRBV7-6 and TRBJ2-3; TRBD2 aligns across 10 bases. Germline-derived CDR1 and CDR2 are SGHVS and FNYEAQ. V trimming: 5 bases; J trimming: 4 bases; junction bases outside the gene matches: 6. The CDR3 runs to 15 residues. CDR3 in DNA: TGTGCCAGCAGCCAGTCTAGCGGGAGCCCAGATACGCAGTATTTT. This sequence encodes CASSQSSGSPDTQYF.

The rearrangement uses TRBV6-5 and TRBJ1-5; 7 bases line up with TRBD1. Germline V lookup: CDR1 MNHEY, CDR2 SVGAGI. The junction had 7 bases not matched to a gene; V was cut back by 8 bases and J by 3 bases. The CDR3 length is 14 residues. This CDR3 reads CASHRQGNNQPQHF. In nucleotides, the CDR3 is TGTGCCAGCCATCGACAGGGTAACAATCAGCCCCAGCATTTT.

This chain uses TRBV5-4 with TRBJ1-2; D might be TRBD1 (6 bases). CDR1 and CDR2 from the germline V gene are SGHNT and YYREEE (reference sequence). V was clipped by 0 bases and J by 3 bases, with 9 bases between them. This CDR3 is 14 amino acids long. CDR3 nucleotide sequence: TGTGCCAGCAGCTTGGAAAGACAGGACTATGGCTACACCTTC. It is translated as CASSLERQDYGYTF. Using reference TRBV5-4 and TRBJ1-2 for the parts outside the CDR3, the full variable domain is ETGVTQSPTHLIKTRGQQVTLRCSSQSGHNTVSWYQQALGQGPQFIFQYYREEENGRGNFPPRFSGLQFPNYSSELNVNALELDDSALYLCASSLERQDYGYTFGSGTRLTVV.

The genes are TRBV4-3 and TRBJ2-4; D uncertain. Germline CDR1 LGHNA, CDR2 YSLEER. V lost 4 bases to trimming and J lost 8 bases, with 12 bases between them. There are 13 residues in the CDR3. The CDR3 DNA reads as TGCGCCAGCAGCCCCCAGTTGACGGACATTCAGTACTTC. Translating it yields CASSPQLTDIQYF.

This chain uses TRBV14 with TRBJ2-7; 7 positions match TRBD2. Germline CDR1 and CDR2: SGHDN and FVKESK. J lost 3 bases, V lost 7 bases, and 3 bases had no gene match. The CDR3 length is 12 residues. The CDR3 region is CASNGGGYEQYF. For the CDR3, the DNA is TGTGCCAGCAATGGCGGGGGCTACGAGCAGTACTTC.

V gene TRBV27 combines with J gene TRBJ1-5, with D possibly TRBD1 on 6 matching bases. Between the trimmed V and J ends, which lost 5 bases and 1 base, there was a span of 9 bases. The length of the CDR3 is 14 residues. Germline assignment: CDR1 MNHEY and CDR2 SMNVEV (reference sequence). This chain's CDR3 is CASSPQGSNQPQHF. DNA for the CDR3: TGTGCCAGCAGTCCCCAGGGGAGCAATCAGCCCCAGCATTTT.

This clone was seen just once. The chain combines TRBV12-5 with TRBJ2-6; TRBD1 matches at 9 bases. This CDR3 comprises 16 residues. Per germline, CDR1 LGHNT and CDR2 FRNRAP. V trimming: 5 bases; J trimming: 0 bases; junction bases outside the gene matches: 2. CDR3 region: CASGPGQGSGANVLTF. CDR3 sequence (DNA): TGTGCTAGTGGTCCGGGACAGGGCTCTGGGGCCAACGTCCTGACTTTC.

The chain carries TRBV4-2 and TRBJ2-6; no reliable D call. The germline V and J ends were trimmed by 1 base and 4 bases, with 11 bases remaining between them. CDR1 and CDR2 from the germline V gene are LGHNA and YNFKEQ. The CDR3 is made up of 16 amino acids. The CDR3: CASSQGRIDGANVLTF. DNA for the CDR3: TGTGCCAGCAGCCAAGGACGGATCGACGGGGCCAACGTCCTGACTTTC.

This clone was seen only once. The V and J genes are TRBV19 and TRBJ1-2; possible D gene TRBD1, 6 bases. The CDR3 runs to 15 residues. V was shortened by 8 bases and J by 5 bases, with 21 bases between the two germline ends. Looked up from germline, CDR1 is LNHDA and CDR2 is SQIVND (reference sequence). CDR3 coding DNA: TGTGCCAGTTGTACGCAGGGGACGGGTAGATATGGCTACACCTTC. Translating it yields CASCTQGTGRYGYTF. Together with reference TRBV19 and TRBJ1-2, the CDR3 gives the full variable domain: DGGITQSPKYLFRKEGQNVTLSCEQNLNHDAMYWYRQDPGQGLRLIYYSQIVNDFQKGDIAEGYSVSREKKESFPLTVTSAQKNPTAFYLCASCTQGTGRYGYTFGSGTRLTVV.

The rearrangement uses TRBV11-3 and TRBJ2-5, with 14 bases identical to TRBD2. The V gene's germline CDR1 is SGHNT and CDR2 YENEEA. J lost 7 bases, V lost 1 base, and 2 bases had no gene match. This CDR3 comprises 15 residues. Written as DNA, the CDR3 is TGTGCCAGCAGCTTAGGACTAGCGGGGGGGAGGACCCAGTACTTC. It encodes CASSLGLAGGRTQYF.

The V and J genes are TRBV6-1 and TRBJ1-2; D not certain. The CDR3 loop spans 13 amino acids. Germline CDR1 reads MNHNS; CDR2 reads SASEGT. V dropped 0 bases and J dropped 2 bases, with 4 bases sitting between them. CDR3 amino acids: CASSEAGNYGYTF. In DNA, the CDR3 is TGTGCCAGCAGTGAAGCAGGGAACTATGGCTACACCTTC.

The V gene is TRBV5-1, the J gene TRBJ2-5, with 7 bases lining up with TRBD2. J lost 0 bases, V lost 4 bases, and 3 bases had no gene match. The CDR3 length is 14 residues. Germline V gene data show CDR1 as SGHRS and CDR2 as YFSETQ. The DNA of the CDR3 is TGCGCCAGCAGCCATACTAGCGACCAAGAGACCCAGTACTTC. It specifies CASSHTSDQETQYF.

V is TRBV5-4 and J is TRBJ2-2; weak D call: TRBD1 (5 bases). With 4 bases removed from V and 2 bases from J, the gap between germline ends came to 15 bases. This CDR3 is built from 16 residues. Germline V gene sequence: CDR1 SGHNT, CDR2 YYREEE (reference sequence). The CDR3 is CASSQAPRGNTGELFF. The CDR3 DNA reads as TGTGCCAGCAGCCAGGCCCCAAGGGGAAACACCGGGGAGCTGTTTTTT.

The rearrangement joins TRBV5-1 to TRBJ2-2; a weak D match, TRBD1 (5 bases). Germline loops: CDR1 SGHRS, CDR2 YFSETQ. This CDR3 has 15 amino acids. V was cut by 4 bases and J by 0 bases, with 10 bases left in between. The CDR3 coding sequence is TGCGCCAGCAGCCCCTCACAGGCGAACACCGGGGAGCTGTTTTTT. Amino acid sequence: CASSPSQANTGELFF.

This chain joins TRBV5-6 and TRBJ2-2; 8 bases are a match to TRBD1. The CDR3 consists of 16 residues. Germline trimming cut 3 bases from V and 1 base from J; bases unmatched to any gene: 5. Germline lookup yields CDR1 SGHDT and CDR2 YYEEEE. CDR3 loop: CASSSEDRVNTGELFF. CDR3 bases: TGTGCCAGCAGCTCGGAGGACAGGGTGAACACCGGGGAGCTGTTTTTT.

The CDR3 protein is CSVVGRGYGYTF. The CDR3 DNA follows: TGCAGCGTTGTTGGCAGGGGCTATGGCTACACCTTC. This chain links TRBV29-1 with TRBJ1-2; maybe TRBD1 (6 bases). Trimming removed 4 bases from V and 4 bases from J, with 10 bases in between. Germline loops: CDR1 SQVTM, CDR2 ANQGSEA. This CDR3 region has 12 residues.

The chain carries TRBV2 and TRBJ1-4; possible D gene TRBD1, 6 bases. This CDR3 spans 17 amino acids. Trimming left V 8 bases short and J 2 bases short, with 21 bases between. Germline CDR1 is SNHLY and CDR2 is FYNNEI. CDR3 loop: CASWGGQGRSTNEKLFF. The CDR3 nucleotides read TGTGCCAGCTGGGGGGGGCAGGGTCGCTCGACTAATGAAAAACTGTTTTTT.

Here the CDR3 DNA reads TGTGCCTGGAGTTCAGGGGATCACACTGAAGCTTTCTTT. Protein: CAWSSGDHTEAFF. The chain links TRBV30 to TRBJ1-1; TRBD1 might be the D (6 bases). Per germline, CDR1 GTSNPN and CDR2 SVGIG (reference sequence). The CDR3 is 13 amino acids. The V end was cut by 2 bases, the J end by 3 bases, with 10 bases between.

The gene calls are TRBV5-1 and TRBJ2-1; D is possibly TRBD2 (7 bases). The V and J ends lost 3 bases and 4 bases respectively, with 14 bases between them. This CDR3 is built from 15 residues. The germline V gene has CDR1 SGHRS and CDR2 YFSETQ. Written as DNA, the CDR3 is TGCGCCAGCAGCTGGGGGGCTAGCGGATACAATGAGCAGTTCTTC. It specifies CASSWGASGYNEQFF.